What follows are 32 T cell receptor beta chains derived from one specimen sequenced in a study of tumor-infiltrating lymphocytes in primary liver carcinoma. cDNA specific to TCR beta was made from around 470 ng of total RNA, with a constant-region primer employed for priming. Slightly modified ARM-PCR served as the procedure for the TCR beta libraries. These libraries came from three rounds of nested multiplex PCR. Two initial PCR rounds of roughly 10 cycles each paired TRBV1-TRBV30 forward primers with a C-beta reverse primer. From the multiplex PCR reads, TCRdb called clonotypes with MiXCR, one entry per CDR3 protein. The sample lists about 64,000 distinct CDR3 sequences; about two thirds were seen once. The study co-extracted DNA and RNA from approximately 20-30 mg of unsorted bulk tissue. Sequencing was carried out using liver tumor tissue from sampling region 4. Subset meaning: tumor region T4, right-lateral pole. The receptors come from a man in his forties or fifties with primary liver carcinoma and hepatitis B virus infection.

Turning to this clonotype: An end of the junction does not agree with germline; a read error may underlie this. The chain uses TRBV6-1 and TRBJ2-3; weak D call: TRBD2 (6 bases). CDR3 length equals 16 residues. The V gene's germline CDR1 is MNHNS and CDR2 SASEGT. CDR3 bases: TGTCCCAGCAGTGAAAGGCGGGGACTTCGCACAGATACGCAGTATTTT. Translated, it gives CPSSERRGLRTDTQYF.

The chain links TRBV10-2 to TRBJ2-2; 9 bases match TRBD2. The CDR3 contains 17 residues. The V gene's germline CDR1 is WSHSY and CDR2 SAAADI. J gave up 0 bases and V 6 bases, and 8 bases lay outside the gene matches. The CDR3 DNA reads TGCGCCAGCAGGGACAGACTAGCGGTGCCGAACACCGGGGAGCTGTTTTTT. Translating gives CASRDRLAVPNTGELFF.

This clonotype was counted once. The rearrangement joins TRBV6-5 to TRBJ2-7; 8 positions match TRBD1. The ends lost 6 bases at V and 3 bases at J; junction bases unmatched: 13. The CDR3 loop spans 16 amino acids. Germline V gene lookup returns CDR1 MNHEY and CDR2 SVGAGI. The CDR3 region is CASRPGQGTSFYEQYF. The CDR3 DNA follows: TGTGCCAGCAGGCCCGGACAGGGAACATCCTTCTACGAGCAGTACTTC.

This clonotype was seen more than once but under ten times. A much larger clone lies one base from this, so it may be a read error. The genes are TRBV5-1 and TRBJ2-5; D is perhaps TRBD2 (7 bases). V gave up 0 bases and J gave up 6 bases, with 12 bases separating them. The CDR3 loop spans 14 amino acids. Germline V gene data show CDR1 as SGHRS and CDR2 as YFSETQ. Written as DNA, the CDR3 is TGCGCCAGCAGCTTGGCACAGGGAGGGAAGACCCAGTACTTC. Protein sequence: CASSLAQGGKTQYF.

The V gene is TRBV6-6, the J gene TRBJ1-2; D remains ambiguous. This CDR3 comprises 12 residues. Germline V lookup: CDR1 MNHNY, CDR2 SVGAGI (reference sequence). The CDR3 region is CVKYFRSYGYTF. CDR3 DNA: TGTGTCAAATACTTCAGGTCCTATGGCTACACCTTC.

As concerns this clonotype: Being one base from a much bigger clone, this may be a read error. V and J are TRBV24-1 and TRBJ2-2, with D maybe TRBD2 (5 bases). This CDR3 has 14 residues. Germline V gene lookup returns CDR1 KGHDR and CDR2 SFDVKD. CDR3 DNA sequence: TGTGCCACCAGTGACCTCATGAACACCGGGGAGCTGTTATTT. Encoded protein: CATSDLMNTGELLF.

Details on this clonotype: The conserved final phenylalanine or tryptophan is absent from the CDR3, which likely points to a read error. This chain links TRBV6-6 with TRBJ2-3, with 9 bases identical to TRBD1. Germline CDR1 and CDR2: MNHNY and SVGAGI (reference sequence). This CDR3 has 17 amino acids. V lost 2 bases to trimming and J lost 3 bases; unmatched junction nucleotides: 9. The CDR3 DNA sequence: TGTGCCAGCAGTTACGGGTTGGGGACAGGGTTAACAGATACGCAGTATCTT. It specifies CASSYGLGTGLTDTQYL.

As to this clonotype: Relative to the germline gene, one junction end is altered; a read error may explain this. J is TRBJ1-1 and V is TRBV11-2, with TRBD1 as a possible D gene (5 bases). Germline V gene lookup returns CDR1 SGHAT and CDR2 FQNNGV. This CDR3 spans 16 amino acids. The CDR3 region has the DNA TGTGCCAACAGCCCATCCAGGGAGTTGGTGAACACTGAAACTTTCTTT. Its protein product is CANSPSRELVNTETFF.

V and J are TRBV4-1 and TRBJ1-2, with a weak D call TRBD1 (5 bases). The germline V gene encodes CDR1 MGHRA and CDR2 YSYEKL. The CDR3 sequence is 14 residues long. This chain's CDR3 is CTGSQGNRNYGYTF. In DNA form, the CDR3 reads TGCACCGGCAGCCAAGGGAACAGGAACTATGGCTACACCTTC.

Of note for this clonotype: One end of the junction is discordant with germline, which a read error may explain. The chain carries TRBV10-2 and TRBJ2-7; possible D gene TRBD1, 6 bases. Germline-derived CDR1 and CDR2 are WSHSY and SAAADI. CDR3 length: 16 amino acids. CDR3 sequence: CASLPGQGAKGYERYF. The CDR3 bases are TGCGCCAGTTTGCCGGGACAAGGGGCTAAGGGGTACGAGCGGTACTTC.

A note on this clonotype: Given a much more abundant clone one base away, this may be a read error. Because the CDR3 is missing its conserved closing phenylalanine or tryptophan, this is likely a read error. The chain couples TRBV5-4 to TRBJ2-3; 9 bases match TRBD1. Germline V CDR1 and CDR2: SGHNT, YYREEE (reference sequence). The CDR3 is made up of 16 amino acids. CDR3 DNA sequence: TGCGCCAGCAGCCAAGCTTTACAGGGGGCAACCGATACGCAGTATCTT. This codes for CASSQALQGATDTQYL.

The genes are TRBV12-3 or TRBV12-4 and TRBJ2-1; D call uncertain. The CDR3 loop spans 16 amino acids. The germline V and J ends were trimmed by 5 bases and 8 bases, with 22 bases remaining between them. The CDR3 loop is CASSGPRRTPPDEQFF. Here the CDR3 DNA reads TGTGCCAGCAGTGGGCCCCGGCGGACCCCTCCGGATGAGCAGTTCTTC.

The chain carries TRBV7-9 and TRBJ2-1, with TRBD2 matching over 14 bases. This CDR3 is 17 amino acids long. Germline assignment: CDR1 SEHNR and CDR2 FQNEAQ (reference sequence). V lost 4 bases, J lost 6 bases, and 8 bases stayed unmatched. In nucleotides, the CDR3 is TGTGCCAGCAGCTCCTACGGGACTAGCGGGAGAAGCAATGAGCAGTTCTTC. This codes for CASSSYGTSGRSNEQFF.

The J gene is TRBJ1-3, the V gene TRBV6-1; TRBD1 might be the D (6 bases). Germline CDR1 is MNHNS and CDR2 is SASEGT. V was trimmed by 8 bases and J by 10 bases, leaving 27 bases between them. The CDR3 contains 16 residues. CDR3 sequence (DNA): TGTGCCAGCGGTACCCCGGGGAGGGGGAGGACAAATACCATATATTTT. Encoded protein: CASGTPGRGRTNTIYF.

The sample holds many counts of this clonotype. The gene calls are TRBV7-9 and TRBJ2-2; TRBD1 might be the D (6 bases). Trimming removed 6 bases at V and 4 bases at J, with 9 bases between. The CDR3 has 13 amino acids. Germline-derived CDR1 and CDR2 are SEHNR and FQNEAQ (reference sequence). In DNA, the CDR3 is TGTGCCAGCAGAACAGGGAGCACCGGGGAGCTGTTTTTT. Protein: CASRTGSTGELFF.

The chain has TRBV29-1 and TRBJ2-7; 9 bases are a match to TRBD2. Germline-derived CDR1 and CDR2 are SQVTM and ANQGSEA. V shed 7 bases and J 2 bases; nucleotides not matched to a gene: 15. The CDR3 covers 16 residues. This CDR3 is CSAMTSGTSTPYEQYF. The DNA for the CDR3 is TGCAGCGCCATGACATCCGGGACTAGCACTCCCTACGAGCAGTACTTC.

In regard to this clonotype: This may be a read error: a much more frequent sequence differs by one nucleotide. CDR3 residues: CVSSYSIGGGAEAFF. The CDR3 DNA reads as TGTGTCAGCAGTTACTCGATTGGGGGCGGAGCTGAAGCTTTCTTT. The chain couples TRBV6-5 to TRBJ1-1, with TRBD1 as a possible D gene (6 bases). Germline V lookup: CDR1 MNHEY, CDR2 SVGAGI. This CDR3 is built from 15 residues.

As concerns this clonotype: The junction departs from germline at one end; a sequencing error may be responsible. The V and J genes are TRBV6-6 and TRBJ1-6; 8 bases map to TRBD1. CDR1 is MNHNY and CDR2 is SVGAGI in the germline V gene (reference sequence). The CDR3 is 15 residues long. CDR3 amino acids: CATKGGQEYISALHF. CDR3 bases: TGTGCCACCAAAGGGGGACAGGAGTATATTTCAGCCCTCCACTTT.

The chain joins TRBV15 to TRBJ2-2, with D possibly being TRBD2 (5 bases). Germline CDR1 LNHNV, CDR2 YYDKDF (reference sequence). The CDR3 runs 16 residues. Trimming took 5 bases from V and 0 from J, leaving 13 bases between them. The CDR3 region is CATSEGRATNTGELFF. CDR3 DNA: TGTGCCACCAGCGAGGGCCGAGCAACGAACACCGGGGAGCTGTTTTTT.

This clonotype was found a few times. The chain employs TRBV6-1 and TRBJ2-3; D may be TRBD1 (5 bases). Germline values: CDR1 MNHNS, CDR2 SASEGT. The CDR3 totals 12 residues. The V end lost 6 bases, the J end lost 8 bases, and 12 bases lay between the germline ends. The chain's CDR3 is CASSATGVTQYF. CDR3 bases: TGTGCCAGCAGCGCCACAGGAGTTACGCAGTATTTT.

Regarding this clonotype: It may be a read error: a sequence one base away is much more abundant. The chain employs TRBV21-1 and TRBJ2-1; the table's D call, TRBD2, was not checked against the DNA. TRBV21-1 is flagged as a pseudogene. CDR3 length: 19 amino acids. CDR3 loop: CASRLAGLALSPICNEHFF. CDR3 nucleotides: TGTGCCAGCAGACTCGCGGGACTAGCGCTATCCCCAATCTGCAATGAGCATTTCTTC.

On this clonotype: Possible read error: a much larger clone is one base away. This rearrangement joins TRBV6-2 or TRBV6-3 to TRBJ2-7; 9 positions match TRBD1. CDR3 length equals 14 residues. Germline V gene lookup returns CDR1 MNHEY and CDR2 SVGEGT. The CDR3 is CVSNLRDRAHEQYF. As DNA, the CDR3 is TGTGTCAGCAACCTCCGGGACAGGGCCCACGAGCAGTACTTC.

Turning to this clonotype: The CDR3 does not end in the conserved phenylalanine or tryptophan, so this is likely a read error. This rearrangement joins TRBV5-4 to TRBJ1-2; 11 bases agree with TRBD1. CDR1 is SGHNT, CDR2 YYREEE, per germline (reference sequence). This CDR3 comprises 15 residues. The ends lost 2 bases at V and 7 bases at J; junction bases unmatched: 7. Here the CDR3 DNA reads TGTGCCAGCAGCTTACGGACAGGGGGCGATATTGGCTACACCCTC. This translates into CASSLRTGGDIGYTL.

About this clonotype: Likely a read error: the CDR3 ends without its conserved phenylalanine or tryptophan. The J gene is TRBJ2-5, the V gene TRBV6-5; D is uncertain. This CDR3 has 12 residues. Germline values: CDR1 MNHEY, CDR2 SVGAGI. This CDR3 is CASCYSQETQYL. In DNA form, the CDR3 reads TGTGCCAGCTGTTACTCACAAGAGACCCAGTACCTC.

Details on this clonotype: A read error may account for a junction end that differs from germline. V gene TRBV5-5 combines with J gene TRBJ2-7; TRBD2 agrees at 8 bases. CDR1 and CDR2 (germline): SGHKS, YYEKEE (reference sequence). CDR3 size: 15 residues. CDR3 loop: CAGSPALVAGNEQYF. CDR3 in DNA: TGTGCCGGCAGTCCCGCACTGGTAGCGGGAAATGAGCAGTACTTC.

CDR3 loop: CASNRGRAGVFTEAFF. The DNA for the CDR3 is TGTGCCAGTAACCGAGGTAGAGCAGGGGTCTTCACTGAAGCTTTCTTT. V is TRBV11-2 and J is TRBJ1-1, with a tentative D call TRBD1 (6 bases). This CDR3 contains 16 residues. Germline CDR1 is SGHAT and CDR2 is FQNNGV. Trimming removed 9 bases from V and 4 bases from J, with 24 bases in between.

Details on this clonotype: One junction end disagrees with the germline gene, perhaps due to a read error. The V and J genes are TRBV5-5 and TRBJ2-1; TRBD1 matches 8 bases. The CDR3 consists of 15 residues. Germline CDR1 SGHKS, CDR2 YYEKEE (reference sequence). The CDR3 DNA reads TGTGCCTGCAGCACTGGACAGGGTTCATACAATGAGCAGTTCTTC. As protein: CACSTGQGSYNEQFF.

As for this clonotype: The junction and the germline gene differ at one end; a read error may be behind it. This sequence joins TRBV4-2 and TRBJ2-1; 9 bases line up with TRBD2. The CDR3 spans 17 residues. Germline lookup yields CDR1 LGHNA and CDR2 YNFKEQ. CDR3 sequence: CGSSPRGSLAGNNEQFF. In DNA, the CDR3 is TGTGGCAGCAGCCCTAGAGGTTCACTAGCGGGTAACAATGAACAGTTCTTC.

Concerning this clonotype itself: Just one base apart from a much larger clone, this may be a read error. V usage is TRBV4-1 and J usage is TRBJ2-5, with D possibly being TRBD1 (6 bases). With the DNA end fitting TRBJ2-7 better, the J assignment may be wrong. Germline V CDR1 and CDR2: MGHRA, YSYEKL. The CDR3 consists of 14 residues. The CDR3 DNA reads TGCTCCACTTCGAAGGGGGACGGAAACTACGAGCAGTACTTC. It specifies CSTSKGDGNYEQYF.

Turning to this clonotype: One junction end disagrees with the germline gene, perhaps due to a read error. The chain joins TRBV6-1 to TRBJ2-1, with TRBD1 matching over 9 bases. Germline V gene data show CDR1 as MNHNS and CDR2 as SASEGT. This CDR3 spans 15 amino acids. The CDR3 region has the DNA TGTGCCAGCATTGAGACAGGGGGTATGTACAATGAGCGGTTCTTC. Translation gives CASIETGGMYNERFF.

Turning to this clonotype: Given the absence of the conserved phenylalanine or tryptophan at the CDR3 end, a read error is likely. The genes are TRBV7-9 and TRBJ2-1; D gene unclear. Germline CDR1 is SEHNR and CDR2 is FQNEAQ (reference sequence). This CDR3 has 17 residues. The CDR3 protein is CASSLPYQAPKTNAQFV. The CDR3, as DNA: TGTGCCAGCAGCTTACCATATCAAGCGCCTAAAACAAATGCGCAGTTCGTC.

This sequence joins TRBV29-1 and TRBJ2-7; TRBD2 is a possible D gene (6 bases). The germline gives CDR1 SQVTM, CDR2 ANQGSEA. Trimming pared 8 bases from V and 7 bases from J, leaving 21 bases between. The CDR3 consists of 13 residues. In DNA, the CDR3 is TGCAGCACCATTCTAGCGTCAAACTATGAGCAGTACTTC. This codes for CSTILASNYEQYF.